This T cell receptor beta chain was identified in a study of vaccination and CD4 T cells after COVID-19. Sequenced with the Oncomine TCR Beta short-read assay was DNA taken from cultured CD4+ T cells. From the PCR reads, TCRdb called clonotypes with MiXCR, one entry per CDR3 protein. The profile shows about 12,000 distinct CDR3 sequences, around 47% of them singletons. Specified treatment: roughly ten-day PBMC culture with coronavirus spike peptide pools or control peptides (ViraFEST assay). Germline CDR1 MDHEN, CDR2 SYDVKM. V was trimmed by 5 bases and J by 3 bases, leaving 8 bases between them. This CDR3 is 14 amino acids long. Points on this clonotype: The target antigen is unknown.

The clonotype comes from a human donor who had recovered from COVID-19. The V gene is TRBV28, the J gene TRBJ1-6; possible D gene TRBD1, 6 bases. The sample consisted of CD4+ T cells from blood, cultured in vitro. CDR3 in amino acids: CASSGGVYNSPLHF. The CDR3 DNA follows: TGTGCCAGCAGTGGGGGCGTCTATAATTCACCCCTCCACTTT.